The next 28 T cell receptor beta chains were all read from a single sample in a study of cytomegalovirus exposure and HLA in healthy donors. The PCR made use of 60 Vbeta and 13 Jbeta primers. Clones were read by immunoSEQ multiplex PCR, and TCRdb kept only the in-frame ones, dropping some. The data show more than 65,000 clones, 65% to 85% seen once. Sequenced sample: PBMCs. All receptors come from a middle-aged woman in good health and CMV-seropositive.

The rearrangement links TRBV5-1 to TRBJ1-1, with D uncertain. Germline loops: CDR1 SGHRS, CDR2 YFSETQ. CDR3 length: 14 residues. Trimming shortened V by 7 bases and J by 1 base, and 14 bases separated the two germline ends. The CDR3 nucleotides read TGCGCCAGCGCCCCTAACCTCTCGAACACTGAAGCTTTCTTT. Protein sequence: CASAPNLSNTEAFF.

The chain combines TRBV2 with TRBJ1-1, with TRBD1 identical over 8 bases. CDR3 length: 14 amino acids. Unmatched junction bases numbered 8, after V lost 10 bases and J lost 1 base. CDR1 and CDR2 from the germline V gene are SNHLY and FYNNEI. The CDR3 is CAISGTGENTEAFF. CDR3 coding DNA: TGTGCCATTTCGGGGACAGGAGAGAACACTGAAGCTTTCTTT.

The rearrangement uses TRBV28 and TRBJ2-1; a possible D gene is TRBD2 (5 bases). Trimming took 6 bases from V and 2 from J, leaving 14 bases between them. This CDR3 has 15 residues. CDR1 is MDHEN, CDR2 SYDVKM, per germline. The CDR3 DNA follows: TGTGCCAGCAGCCAAGATGTCGGGGCCTACAATGAGCAGTTCTTC. It encodes CASSQDVGAYNEQFF. Filled out from reference TRBV28 and TRBJ2-1, the complete variable domain reads DVKVTQSSRYLVKRTGEKVFLECVQDMDHENMFWYRQDPGLGLRLIYFSYDVKMKEKGDIPEGYSVSREKKERFSLILESASTNQTSMYLCASSQDVGAYNEQFFGPGTRLTVL.

The count of this clone is one. The chain uses TRBV5-1 and TRBJ1-5; D uncertain. V dropped 6 bases and J dropped 0 bases, with 10 bases sitting between them. The germline gives CDR1 SGHRS, CDR2 YFSETQ. CDR3 length: 14 residues. CDR3 amino acids: CASKPITSNQPQHF. The CDR3 DNA reads TGCGCCAGCAAACCTATTACTAGCAATCAGCCCCAGCATTTT.

The V and J genes are TRBV7-9 and TRBJ2-5; unclear D gene. The germline V gene has CDR1 SEHNR and CDR2 FQNEAQ (reference sequence). V was shortened by 2 bases and J by 5 bases, with 12 bases between the two germline ends. This CDR3 is built from 14 residues. CDR3 nucleotides: TGTGCCAGCAGCTTAACGGCCGGGTCTGAGACCCAGTACTTC. Translating it yields CASSLTAGSETQYF.

The sample holds a few counts of this clone. This chain joins TRBV5-1 and TRBJ2-7, with 12 bases identical to TRBD2. Germline CDR1 and CDR2: SGHRS and YFSETQ. V shed 5 bases, J shed 5 bases, and the junction held 23 bases outside the gene matches. The CDR3 is 20 amino acids. In DNA form, the CDR3 reads TGCGCCAGCAGTTCTGTAGCCGGGGTTCGTCTAGCGGGAGGGCCCCACGAGCAGTACTTC. Protein: CASSSVAGVRLAGGPHEQYF.

The rearrangement links TRBV5-1 to TRBJ2-7; 10 nucleotides line up with TRBD2. CDR1 is SGHRS, CDR2 YFSETQ, per germline. V was clipped by 4 bases and J by 0 bases; unmatched bases: 4. The length of the CDR3 is 15 residues. CDR3 bases: TGCGCCAGCAGCCCGGGACTAGCGAGCTCCTACGAGCAGTACTTC. Translated: CASSPGLASSYEQYF.

This clone was observed once. J is TRBJ2-1 and V is TRBV7-3; the D gene is possibly TRBD1 (5 bases). Germline CDR1 is SGHTA and CDR2 is FQGTGA. Trimming removed 5 bases from V and 2 bases from J, with 7 bases in between. There are 13 residues in the CDR3. CDR3 loop: CASSQGAYNEQFF. The DNA for the CDR3 is TGTGCCAGCAGCCAGGGTGCCTACAATGAGCAGTTCTTC.

V and J are TRBV11-1 and TRBJ2-7; D not certain. The germline CDR1 and CDR2 sequences are SGHAT and FQDESV (reference sequence). Trimming left V 5 bases short and J 2 bases short, with 4 bases between. This CDR3 comprises 11 residues. The chain's CDR3 is CASSITYEQYF. Written as DNA, the CDR3 is TGTGCCAGCAGCATCACCTACGAGCAGTACTTC.

The rearrangement links TRBV5-1 to TRBJ2-5; 10 bases are shared with TRBD1. V was clipped by 4 bases and J by 5 bases; unmatched bases: 8. The CDR3 is 15 residues long. In germline, CDR1 is SGHRS, CDR2 YFSETQ. CDR3 nucleotide sequence: TGCGCCAGCAGCCTCTCCGGGACAGGGGTGGAGACCCAGTACTTC. As protein: CASSLSGTGVETQYF.

The chain links TRBV6-4 to TRBJ1-1, with 7 bases matching TRBD1. Germline V lookup: CDR1 MRHNA, CDR2 SNTAGT. The ends lost 6 bases at V and 5 bases at J; junction bases unmatched: 9. The CDR3 loop spans 14 amino acids. The CDR3 loop reads CASRDTGVGTEAFF. The CDR3, as DNA: TGTGCCAGCAGAGATACAGGGGTCGGGACTGAAGCTTTCTTT.

The V gene is TRBV5-1, the J gene TRBJ1-4, with D tentatively TRBD1 (5 bases). Germline V gene lookup returns CDR1 SGHRS and CDR2 YFSETQ. Trimming pared 7 bases from V and 4 bases from J, leaving 11 bases between. The CDR3 covers 13 residues. CDR3 sequence (DNA): TGCGCCAGCCGGATGGGGCTTAATGAAAAACTGTTTTTT. It translates to CASRMGLNEKLFF.

As DNA, the CDR3 is TGTGCCAGCAGCCTAAACAGGGCCAATGAGCAGTTCTTC. This translates into CASSLNRANEQFF. The chain combines TRBV7-6 with TRBJ2-1; maybe TRBD1 (6 bases). Germline V gene sequence: CDR1 SGHVS, CDR2 FNYEAQ. Trimming pared 5 bases from V and 6 bases from J, leaving 11 bases between. CDR3 length: 13 residues.

The rearrangement links TRBV9 to TRBJ1-3; tentatively, D is TRBD1 (6 bases). Deletions cut 3 bases from V and 0 bases from J, with 16 bases between. This CDR3 contains 17 residues. CDR1 and CDR2 from the germline V gene are SGDLS and YYNGEE. The CDR3 loop reads CASSESPTGNSGNTIYF. The CDR3 nucleotides are TGTGCCAGCAGCGAGTCCCCTACAGGGAACTCTGGAAACACCATATATTTT. Full variable domain (rest looked up from reference TRBV9 and TRBJ1-3): DSGVTQTPKHLITATGQRVTLRCSPRSGDLSVYWYQQSLDQGLQFLIQYYNGEERAKGNILERFSAQQFPDLHSELNLSSLELGDSALYFCASSESPTGNSGNTIYFGEGSWLTVV.

This clone came up a few times. The J gene is TRBJ1-2, the V gene TRBV18; 7 positions match TRBD1. The V gene end was trimmed by 3 bases and the J gene end by 2 bases; junction bases not matched to a gene: 6. The CDR3 has 15 residues. Germline V gene sequence: CDR1 KGHSH, CDR2 LQKENI. In DNA form, the CDR3 reads TGTGCCAGCTCACCGGTTCTACAGGGGAACTATGGCTACACCTTC. It is translated as CASSPVLQGNYGYTF. The whole variable domain, remainder taken from reference TRBV18 and TRBJ1-2, is NAGVMQNPRHLVRRRGQEARLRCSPMKGHSHVYWYRQLPEEGLKFMVYLQKENIIDESGMPKERFSAEFPKEGPSILRIQQVVRGDSAAYFCASSPVLQGNYGYTFGSGTRLTVV.

This chain uses TRBV29-1 with TRBJ1-1; D not resolved. Germline CDR1 reads SQVTM; CDR2 reads ANQGSEA. Trimming shortened V by 4 bases and J by 1 base, and 7 bases separated the two germline ends. The CDR3 totals 12 residues. The CDR3 region has the DNA TGCAGCGTTGGAGGGAGGAACACTGAAGCTTTCTTT. Its protein product is CSVGGRNTEAFF.

This chain uses TRBV2 with TRBJ2-1; TRBD2 might be the D (5 bases). Germline assignment: CDR1 SNHLY and CDR2 FYNNEI. This CDR3 has 10 residues. V lost 6 bases to trimming and J lost 9 bases, with 6 bases between them. DNA for the CDR3: TGTGCCAGCAGGGACTTTGAGCAGTTCTTC. Its protein is CASRDFEQFF.

The rearrangement uses TRBV5-8 and TRBJ1-4; possibly TRBD1 for D (6 bases). The germline V gene has CDR1 SGHTS and CDR2 YDEGEE. Trimming left V 0 bases short and J 9 bases short, with 12 bases between. The CDR3 runs 14 residues. CDR3 amino acids: CASSLAAGAKKLFF. Written as DNA, the CDR3 is TGTGCCAGCAGCTTGGCCGCAGGGGCCAAAAAACTGTTTTTT.

The V call is TRBV5-1, the J call TRBJ2-4; the D gene is possibly TRBD2 (7 bases). Germline V gene sequence: CDR1 SGHRS, CDR2 YFSETQ. The germline V and J ends were trimmed by 0 bases and 7 bases, with 17 bases remaining between them. The CDR3 has 16 residues. CDR3: CASSLDREGYENIQYF. CDR3 sequence (DNA): TGCGCCAGCAGCTTGGACAGGGAGGGATATGAGAACATTCAGTACTTC.

The rearrangement uses TRBV5-4 and TRBJ1-1; perhaps TRBD1 as D (6 bases). This CDR3 is built from 15 residues. The V end lost 4 bases, the J end lost 1 base, and 14 bases lay between the germline ends. Germline lookup yields CDR1 SGHNT and CDR2 YYREEE (reference sequence). The DNA for the CDR3 is TGTGCCAGCAGCCTCGAAGGGGGAGCGAACACTGAAGCTTTCTTT. Amino acid sequence: CASSLEGGANTEAFF.

Turning to this clone: Other DNA sequences from this sample encode an identical CDR3 as well. The rearrangement uses TRBV30 and TRBJ1-6; 9 bases match TRBD1. This CDR3 has 14 residues. Germline lookup yields CDR1 GTSNPN and CDR2 SVGIG (reference sequence). The V segment lost 3 bases and the J segment 7 bases; nucleotides outside the gene matches: 4. The CDR3: CAWRVDRGNSPLHF. The CDR3 nucleotides read TGTGCCTGGAGGGTGGACAGGGGAAATTCACCCCTCCACTTT.

The V and J genes are TRBV28 and TRBJ1-5; D is possibly TRBD1 (6 bases). Germline V gene lookup returns CDR1 MDHEN and CDR2 SYDVKM. V dropped 2 bases and J dropped 4 bases, with 15 bases sitting between them. The length of the CDR3 is 16 residues. The CDR3: CASSLGGRGRNQPQHF. The CDR3 nucleotides are TGTGCCAGCAGTTTAGGGGGCAGGGGACGAAATCAGCCCCAGCATTTT.

Details on this clone: At one end, the junction sequence differs from germline, possibly due to a read error. The chain uses TRBV6-1 and TRBJ1-5; the match to TRBD1 covers 7 bases. In germline, CDR1 is MNHNS, CDR2 SASEGT. The CDR3 spans 16 residues. CDR3 amino acids: CDSSEALQGGRQPQHF. DNA for the CDR3: TGTGACAGCAGTGAAGCGCTGCAGGGGGGACGTCAGCCCCAGCATTTT.

This clone has only a few counts. This chain links TRBV2 with TRBJ1-3, with D tentatively TRBD1 (6 bases). Per germline, CDR1 SNHLY and CDR2 FYNNEI. This CDR3 comprises 16 residues. Trimming shortened V by 3 bases and J by 0 bases, and 12 bases separated the two germline ends. CDR3 nucleotide sequence: TGTGCCAGCAGTGAGGACAGCTATTACTCTGGAAACACCATATATTTT. Protein: CASSEDSYYSGNTIYF.

This clone was seen once. The chain recombines TRBV6-5 with TRBJ1-3; D gene ambiguous. The CDR3 has 15 amino acids. V lost 0 bases to trimming and J lost 0 bases, with 6 bases between them. Germline values: CDR1 MNHEY, CDR2 SVGAGI. The CDR3 is CASSYSFSSGNTIYF. The CDR3 nucleotides are TGTGCCAGCAGTTACTCGTTCAGCTCTGGAAACACCATATATTTT.

The chain joins TRBV29-1 to TRBJ2-7; D is perhaps TRBD2 (5 bases). Per the germline V gene, CDR1 is SQVTM and CDR2 is ANQGSEA. V shed 4 bases and J shed 3 bases, with 13 bases lying between them. CDR3 size: 13 residues. DNA of the CDR3: TGCAGCGTTGCGAGGGAGTTTTACTACGAGCAGTACTTC. Its translation: CSVAREFYYEQYF.

In its sample, this clone was seen once. V usage is TRBV28 and J usage is TRBJ2-1; tentatively, D is TRBD2 (6 bases). Germline V CDR1 and CDR2: MDHEN, SYDVKM. The V and J ends lost 7 bases and 4 bases respectively, with 20 bases between them. This CDR3 has 16 residues. As DNA, the CDR3 is TGTGCCAGCATCCGAGCTGGGCTAGCGCGGTACAATGAGCAGTTCTTC. It codes for CASIRAGLARYNEQFF.

V and J are TRBV28 and TRBJ2-1; D not certain. The CDR3 spans 14 residues. Germline V lookup: CDR1 MDHEN, CDR2 SYDVKM. Trimming pared 7 bases from V and 3 bases from J, leaving 13 bases between. CDR3 DNA: TGTGCCAGCACCCCGGCGGCCTTCTACAATGAGCAGTTCTTC. Translated: CASTPAAFYNEQFF.